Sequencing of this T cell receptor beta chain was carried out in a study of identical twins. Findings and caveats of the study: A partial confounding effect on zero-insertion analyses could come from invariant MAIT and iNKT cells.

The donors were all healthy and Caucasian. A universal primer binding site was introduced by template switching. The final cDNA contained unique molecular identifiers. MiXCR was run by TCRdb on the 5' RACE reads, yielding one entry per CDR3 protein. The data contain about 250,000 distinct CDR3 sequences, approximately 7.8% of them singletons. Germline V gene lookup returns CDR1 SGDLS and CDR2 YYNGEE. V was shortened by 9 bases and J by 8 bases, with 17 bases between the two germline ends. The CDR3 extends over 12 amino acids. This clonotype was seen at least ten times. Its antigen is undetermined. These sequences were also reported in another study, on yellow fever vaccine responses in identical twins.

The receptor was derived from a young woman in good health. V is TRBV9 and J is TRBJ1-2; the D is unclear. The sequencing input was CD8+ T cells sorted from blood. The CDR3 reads CATQPGAVGYTF. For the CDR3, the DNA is TGTGCCACTCAGCCGGGCGCAGTCGGCTACACCTTC.